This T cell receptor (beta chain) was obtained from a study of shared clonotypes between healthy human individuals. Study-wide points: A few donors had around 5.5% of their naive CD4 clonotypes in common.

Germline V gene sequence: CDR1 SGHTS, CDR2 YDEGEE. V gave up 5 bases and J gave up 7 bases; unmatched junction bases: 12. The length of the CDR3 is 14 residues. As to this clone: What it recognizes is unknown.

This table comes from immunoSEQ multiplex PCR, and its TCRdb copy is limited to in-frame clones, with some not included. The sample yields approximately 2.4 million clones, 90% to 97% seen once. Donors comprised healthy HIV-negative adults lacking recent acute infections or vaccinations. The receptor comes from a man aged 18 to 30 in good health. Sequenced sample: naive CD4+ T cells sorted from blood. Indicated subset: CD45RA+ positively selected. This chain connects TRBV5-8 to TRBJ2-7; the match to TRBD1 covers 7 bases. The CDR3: CASSPDRPLGEQYF. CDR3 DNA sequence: TGTGCCAGCAGTCCGGACAGGCCGCTGGGGGAGCAGTACTTC.